This T cell receptor beta chain emerged from a study of blood T cell repertoires in COVID-19. The data were produced by immunoSEQ multiplex PCR, yet TCRdb's version contains in-frame clones alone and is incomplete. The sample contains about 120,000 clones, approximately 83% of which appear only once. In germline, CDR1 is PRHDT, CDR2 FYEKMQ (reference sequence). The CDR3 runs to 14 residues. After removal of 5 bases from V and 6 bases from J, the junction contained 9 bases not matched to a gene. The clonotype was recovered from a man in his sixties with acute or convalescent COVID-19. The chain is built from TRBV13 and TRBJ2-7, with 8 bases identical to TRBD2. The sample taken for sequencing was peripheral blood. CDR3 in amino acids: CASSPIGGGREQYF. CDR3 nucleotide sequence: TGTGCCAGCAGCCCCATCGGGGGGGGTCGCGAGCAGTACTTC.